The next 26 T cell receptor beta chains were all read from a single sample in a study of blood T cell repertoires in COVID-19. TCRdb keeps only in-frame clones here, not all; method: immunoSEQ multiplex PCR. This table holds approximately 500,000 clones, roughly nine tenths found once. Sample: peripheral blood. The receptor source for this set is a woman between 50 and 59 years old with COVID-19, enrolled during active disease.

The rearrangement links TRBV28 to TRBJ1-2; the match to TRBD1 covers 10 bases. Trimming cost V 10 bases and J 2 bases; bases outside gene matches: 16. This CDR3 has 17 amino acids. CDR1 and CDR2 (germline): MDHEN, SYDVKM. The CDR3 is CATKRWGQGSLNYGYTF. The CDR3 DNA reads TGTGCCACCAAACGGTGGGGACAGGGGTCGTTAAACTATGGCTACACCTTC.

This chain uses TRBV6-5 with TRBJ1-1; no firm D call. There are 13 residues in the CDR3. Germline V gives CDR1 MNHEY, CDR2 SVGAGI. V was clipped by 5 bases and J by 8 bases, with 15 bases between them. CDR3 DNA sequence: TGTGCCAGCAGTACCTTACAGTTTAGGGAAGCTTTCTTT. Translation: CASSTLQFREAFF.

This chain links TRBV18 with TRBJ1-1; no reliable D call. The CDR3 has 12 residues. Germline V gene lookup returns CDR1 KGHSH and CDR2 LQKENI. Trimming pared 6 bases from V and 6 bases from J, leaving 11 bases between. The DNA for the CDR3 is TGTGCCAGCTCGGGTCAGGCTTCTGAAGCTTTCTTT. As protein: CASSGQASEAFF. Drawing the rest from reference TRBV18 and TRBJ1-1, the complete variable domain is NAGVMQNPRHLVRRRGQEARLRCSPMKGHSHVYWYRQLPEEGLKFMVYLQKENIIDESGMPKERFSAEFPKEGPSILRIQQVVRGDSAAYFCASSGQASEAFFGQGTRLTVV.

V and J are TRBV19 and TRBJ1-1, with D unresolved. Germline V CDR1 and CDR2: LNHDA, SQIVND (reference sequence). V was trimmed by 6 bases and J by 5 bases, leaving 16 bases between them. The CDR3 totals 14 residues. CDR3 nucleotide sequence: TGTGCCAGTAGCACGCCGACGGGAGGGACTGAAGCTTTCTTT. This sequence encodes CASSTPTGGTEAFF.

The gene calls are TRBV18 and TRBJ1-2, with 10 bases matching TRBD1. The length of the CDR3 is 17 residues. CDR1 and CDR2 from the germline V gene are KGHSH and LQKENI. The J segment lost 4 bases and the V segment lost 5 bases, leaving 13 bases of the junction unmatched. The CDR3 sequence: CASSSNRTGGYSYGYTF. The CDR3 DNA sequence: TGTGCCAGCTCATCTAACCGGACAGGGGGGTATAGCTATGGCTACACCTTC.

This clone came up a few times. The rearrangement joins TRBV6-6 to TRBJ1-5; D may be TRBD1 (5 bases). There are 12 residues in the CDR3. CDR1 is MNHNY, CDR2 SVGAGI, per germline (reference sequence). Deletions cut 4 bases from V and 8 bases from J, with 9 bases between. DNA of the CDR3: TGTGCCAGCAGTTCCCAGGGTGAGCCCCAGCATTTT. Translating it yields CASSSQGEPQHF.

The gene calls are TRBV6-5 and TRBJ1-2, with a possible D match to TRBD1 (6 bases). V lost 8 bases and J 8 bases, leaving 18 bases between the germline ends. CDR3 length equals 13 residues. The germline V gene has CDR1 MNHEY and CDR2 SVGAGI. The CDR3 loop reads CASQKQGIEGYTF. For the CDR3, the DNA is TGTGCCAGCCAAAAACAGGGAATAGAAGGCTACACCTTC.

This chain connects TRBV6-5 to TRBJ1-1, with a possible D match to TRBD1 (5 bases). Per germline, CDR1 MNHEY and CDR2 SVGAGI. V lost 7 bases and J 3 bases, leaving 15 bases between the germline ends. The CDR3 totals 14 residues. Written as DNA, the CDR3 is TGTGCCAGCAACCTGCGACGGGGGGACACTGAAGCTTTCTTT. Translation: CASNLRRGDTEAFF.

The genes are TRBV28 and TRBJ1-5; D might be TRBD1 (5 bases). From germline, CDR1 is MDHEN and CDR2 SYDVKM. This CDR3 is built from 14 residues. Trimming removed 3 bases from V and 7 bases from J, with 13 bases in between. The CDR3 region is CASSFGGGGQPQHF. CDR3 DNA sequence: TGTGCCAGCAGTTTTGGTGGGGGGGGGCAGCCCCAGCATTTT.

V gene TRBV24-1 combines with J gene TRBJ2-3, with a tentative D call TRBD2 (5 bases). The germline V and J ends were trimmed by 6 bases and 3 bases, with 9 bases remaining between them. The CDR3 contains 13 residues. Germline CDR1 KGHDR, CDR2 SFDVKD. The CDR3 region has the DNA TGTGCCACCAGTATGAGGGCAACAGATACGCAGTATTTT. Its translation is CATSMRATDTQYF.

In DNA, the CDR3 is TGTGCCAGCAGTGAACCAGGGGATAGCAATCAGCCCCAGCATTTT. Protein product: CASSEPGDSNQPQHF. This chain connects TRBV6-1 to TRBJ1-5; D perhaps matches TRBD1 (6 bases). CDR1 and CDR2 from the germline V gene are MNHNS and SASEGT. This CDR3 comprises 15 residues. The germline V and J ends were trimmed by 2 bases and 0 bases, with 8 bases remaining between them.

The chain combines TRBV12-3 or TRBV12-4 with TRBJ2-3; D is unclear. The CDR3 has 13 amino acids. The V end lost 7 bases, the J end lost 1 base, and 9 bases lay between the germline ends. Written as DNA, the CDR3 is TGTGCCAGCACCCCCTCCGGCACAGATACGCAGTATTTT. Translation gives CASTPSGTDTQYF.

The count of this clone is one. The J gene is TRBJ1-4, the V gene TRBV2; weak D call: TRBD1 (6 bases). This CDR3 is built from 15 residues. V lost 6 bases, J lost 8 bases, and 19 bases lay in between. Germline CDR1 SNHLY, CDR2 FYNNEI. In nucleotides, the CDR3 is TGTGCCAGCAGCCGCGTCTCAGGGGTAAACGAAAAACTGTTTTTT. Translation gives CASSRVSGVNEKLFF.

The chain has TRBV12-3 or TRBV12-4 and TRBJ2-7; D remains ambiguous. V lost 4 bases and J 4 bases, leaving 5 bases between the germline ends. The CDR3 is 11 amino acids. The chain's CDR3 is CASSSPYEQYF. The CDR3, as DNA: TGTGCCAGCAGTTCCCCATACGAGCAGTACTTC.

This clone was observed a single time. The rearrangement links TRBV6-5 to TRBJ1-6, with a tentative D call TRBD1 (5 bases). The V end was cut by 10 bases, the J end by 7 bases, with 17 bases between. The CDR3 has 14 residues. Germline V gene data show CDR1 as MNHEY and CDR2 as SVGAGI. For the CDR3, the DNA is TGTGCCACCTCGGAGTGGAAGGGGAATTCACCCCTCCACTTT. Amino acids: CATSEWKGNSPLHF.

V and J are TRBV19 and TRBJ1-4; D call uncertain. This CDR3 region has 15 residues. V dropped 4 bases and J dropped 0 bases, with 9 bases sitting between them. Per germline, CDR1 LNHDA and CDR2 SQIVND (reference sequence). The CDR3 protein is CASSKQVATNEKLFF. The CDR3 region has the DNA TGTGCCAGTAGTAAGCAGGTTGCAACTAATGAAAAACTGTTTTTT.

The chain is built from TRBV19 and TRBJ1-1; D remains ambiguous. Trimming removed 3 bases from V and 8 bases from J, with 10 bases in between. This CDR3 comprises 12 residues. Germline V gives CDR1 LNHDA, CDR2 SQIVND (reference sequence). The CDR3 is CASSMRRSEAFF. The CDR3 bases are TGTGCCAGTAGTATGCGCCGAAGCGAAGCTTTCTTT. Together with reference TRBV19 and TRBJ1-1, the CDR3 gives the full variable domain: DGGITQSPKYLFRKEGQNVTLSCEQNLNHDAMYWYRQDPGQGLRLIYYSQIVNDFQKGDIAEGYSVSREKKESFPLTVTSAQKNPTAFYLCASSMRRSEAFFGQGTRLTVV.

The chain combines TRBV5-4 with TRBJ1-3; D gene unclear. Trimming removed 3 bases from V and 2 bases from J, with 12 bases in between. In germline, CDR1 is SGHNT, CDR2 YYREEE (reference sequence). The CDR3 runs 15 residues. The CDR3 sequence: CASSSLGQAGNTIYF. DNA for the CDR3: TGTGCCAGCAGCTCCTTAGGTCAGGCTGGAAACACCATATATTTT.

The rearrangement uses TRBV7-2 and TRBJ2-3; TRBD2 matches 10 bases. The CDR3 sequence is 16 residues long. V was pared by 0 bases and J by 4 bases, with 4 bases of the junction left unmatched. Germline V CDR1 and CDR2: SGHTA, FQGNSA. The DNA for the CDR3 is TGTGCCAGCAGCTTAGCGGCTAGCGGGGGCGCAGATACGCAGTATTTT. This sequence encodes CASSLAASGGADTQYF.

The chain has TRBV6-5 and TRBJ2-5; 8 nucleotides match TRBD1. Per the germline V gene, CDR1 is MNHEY and CDR2 is SVGAGI. Germline trimming cut 6 bases from V and 5 bases from J; bases unmatched to any gene: 8. The CDR3 totals 14 residues. CDR3 protein: CASRPDRASETQYF. CDR3 sequence (DNA): TGTGCCAGCAGGCCGGACAGGGCTTCGGAGACCCAGTACTTC.

The chain joins TRBV6-5 to TRBJ2-7; weak D call: TRBD2 (5 bases). Germline assignment: CDR1 MNHEY and CDR2 SVGAGI. Trimming took 4 bases from V and 3 from J, leaving 16 bases between them. This CDR3 region has 15 residues. CDR3 sequence (DNA): TGTGCCAGCAGTTCCCGGGGTACTAGGCGCTACGAGCAGTACTTC. This codes for CASSSRGTRRYEQYF.

The rearrangement links TRBV28 to TRBJ1-5; D possibly corresponds to TRBD1 (5 bases). Germline V gives CDR1 MDHEN, CDR2 SYDVKM. CDR3 length equals 15 residues. Between the trimmed V and J ends, which lost 5 bases and 5 bases, there was a span of 16 bases. For the CDR3, the DNA is TGTGCCAGCAGTGAGGGGCTGGGAGGTTATCAGCCCCAGCATTTT. Protein: CASSEGLGGYQPQHF.

CDR3 in DNA: TGCAGTGTCGTCCTGAACACTGAAGCTTTCTTT. Translated, it gives CSVVLNTEAFF. V gene TRBV20-1 combines with J gene TRBJ1-1; no definite D call. The germline gives CDR1 DFQATT, CDR2 SNEGSKA (reference sequence). V was clipped by 7 bases and J by 0 bases, with 6 bases between them. This CDR3 is 11 amino acids long.

This clone has just a few counts. V is TRBV27 and J is TRBJ1-5; 9 positions match TRBD1. Germline V CDR1 and CDR2: MNHEY, SMNVEV (reference sequence). The CDR3 is 15 amino acids. Germline trimming cut 3 bases from V and 2 bases from J; bases unmatched to any gene: 2. The CDR3 reads CASSFGTGRNQPQHF. The CDR3 DNA follows: TGTGCCAGCAGTTTTGGGACAGGGCGCAATCAGCCCCAGCATTTT.

V is TRBV7-9 and J is TRBJ2-7; D is perhaps TRBD1 (6 bases). The V gene's germline CDR1 is SEHNR and CDR2 FQNEAQ (reference sequence). CDR3 length: 14 residues. Trimming took off 4 bases at V and 7 bases at J, with 17 bases between the two ends. The CDR3 bases are TGTGCCAGCAGCTCCTCCGGGACACTGCGGGAGCAGTACTTC. Encoded protein: CASSSSGTLREQYF.

This rearrangement joins TRBV5-5 to TRBJ1-5; 8 bases match TRBD1. Germline values: CDR1 SGHKS, CDR2 YYEKEE (reference sequence). V shed 4 bases, J shed 5 bases, and the junction held 5 bases outside the gene matches. The CDR3 has 14 amino acids. For the CDR3, the DNA is TGTGCCAGCAGCCGCGGACAGGGTGATCAGCCCCAGCATTTT. This codes for CASSRGQGDQPQHF.